The 11 T cell receptor beta chains presented below share a single source sample, sequenced in a study of CD8 T cells in ankylosing spondylitis. TCRdb redid the calling of the 5' RACE reads with MiXCR, one entry per CDR3 protein. The sample lists 110,000 to 150,000 distinct CDR3 sequences, 7.5% to 9.5% occurring once. The sequenced material came from synovial fluid, either unsorted or a sorted T cell fraction (not recorded which). Receptors originate from a male donor with ankylosing spondylitis.

This clonotype was observed at least ten times. This chain connects TRBV5-1 to TRBJ1-6, with 11 bases matching TRBD1. CDR3 length: 14 amino acids. J lost 9 bases, V lost 4 bases, and 3 bases had no gene match. Germline V CDR1 and CDR2: SGHRS, YFSETQ. CDR3 DNA: TGCGCCAGCAGCCAGGGACAGGGGGGTTCACCCCTCCACTTT. Translation gives CASSQGQGGSPLHF.

The chain uses TRBV28 and TRBJ1-5; TRBD1 agrees at 9 bases. The V segment lost 1 base and the J segment 9 bases; nucleotides outside the gene matches: 7. From germline, CDR1 is MDHEN and CDR2 SYDVKM. This CDR3 contains 15 residues. CDR3 sequence: CASSLLGQGLRPQHF. Written as DNA, the CDR3 is TGTGCCAGCAGTTTATTGGGACAGGGCTTAAGGCCCCAGCATTTT.

This clonotype has just a few counts. V is TRBV6-5 and J is TRBJ2-2; D is perhaps TRBD2 (7 bases). V lost 2 bases, J lost 7 bases, and 14 bases lay in between. The length of the CDR3 is 15 residues. Germline assignment: CDR1 MNHEY and CDR2 SVGAGI. The CDR3 DNA reads TGTGCCAGCAGTTACGGCGGGGGCAGTGGCGGGGAGCTGTTTTTT. This gives the protein CASSYGGGSGGELFF.

This clonotype was detected ten times or more. This CDR3 reads CASSLDRSRREQFF. The CDR3 region has the DNA TGTGCCAGCAGCTTAGATCGGTCCCGCCGTGAGCAGTTCTTC. The V call is TRBV7-2, the J call TRBJ2-1, with D unresolved. CDR3 size: 14 residues. The V end lost 1 base, the J end lost 9 bases, and 13 bases lay between the germline ends. The germline CDR1 and CDR2 sequences are SGHTA and FQGNSA. Full variable domain (outside the CDR3, taken from reference TRBV7-2 and TRBJ2-1): GAGVSQSPSNKVTEKGKDVELRCDPISGHTALYWYRQSLGQGLEFLIYFQGNSAPDKSGLPSDRFSAERTGGSVSTLTIQRTQQEDSAVYLCASSLDRSRREQFFGPGTRLTVL.

The genes are TRBV5-1 and TRBJ2-5; possible D gene TRBD2, 5 bases. Deletions cut 4 bases from V and 5 bases from J, with 12 bases between. CDR3 length equals 13 residues. Looked up from germline, CDR1 is SGHRS and CDR2 is YFSETQ. This CDR3 is CASSGTPGETQYF. CDR3 sequence (DNA): TGCGCCAGCAGCGGCACTCCGGGGGAGACCCAGTACTTC.

Ten or more counts support this clonotype. The chain couples TRBV15 to TRBJ2-1; D ambiguous. V shed 1 base and J shed 10 bases, with 14 bases lying between them. This CDR3 has 14 residues. The germline CDR1 and CDR2 sequences are LNHNV and YYDKDF (reference sequence). The CDR3 DNA is TGTGCCACCAGCAGAGCCATTCTAAGGGCCGAGCAGTTCTTC. As protein: CATSRAILRAEQFF.

This clonotype was counted many times. The chain employs TRBV5-1 and TRBJ1-2; 8 bases map to TRBD1. The V segment lost 4 bases and the J segment 4 bases; nucleotides outside the gene matches: 9. Germline V gene data show CDR1 as SGHRS and CDR2 as YFSETQ. The CDR3 is 15 amino acids. The chain's CDR3 is CASSVTGGEVYGYTF. In DNA form, the CDR3 reads TGCGCCAGCAGCGTCACAGGGGGGGAAGTCTATGGCTACACCTTC.

The chain employs TRBV7-9 and TRBJ2-1, with TRBD2 as a possible D gene (6 bases). Between the trimmed V and J ends, which lost 6 bases and 9 bases, there was a span of 21 bases. The CDR3 contains 15 residues. Germline lookup yields CDR1 SEHNR and CDR2 FQNEAQ (reference sequence). CDR3 in amino acids: CASRPGTAGHTEQFF. The CDR3 nucleotides read TGTGCCAGCAGACCCGGGACTGCAGGCCACACTGAGCAGTTCTTC.

The sample holds a few counts of this clonotype. The chain combines TRBV20-1 with TRBJ2-7, with D possibly TRBD2 on 5 matching bases. CDR1 is DFQATT, CDR2 SNEGSKA, per germline (reference sequence). Trimming stripped 1 base from V and 0 bases from J, with 16 bases between. The CDR3 is made up of 16 amino acids. The CDR3 region is CSARVGSARLSYEQYF. The CDR3 nucleotides are TGCAGTGCTAGAGTAGGTAGCGCGAGGCTCTCCTACGAGCAGTACTTC.

Of note for this clonotype: A much larger clone is a single base away; this may be a read error. The J gene is TRBJ2-1, the V gene TRBV7-9; D not resolved. This CDR3 region has 15 residues. Germline-derived CDR1 and CDR2 are SEHNR and FQNEAQ (reference sequence). The V end was cut by 4 bases, the J end by 5 bases, with 15 bases between. The chain's CDR3 is CASSSRSDLDNEQFF. In DNA, the CDR3 is TGTGCCAGCAGCTCGCGGTCCGACCTCGACAATGAGCAGTTCTTC.

The chain combines TRBV2 with TRBJ1-5; D is possibly TRBD1 (5 bases). Per germline, CDR1 SNHLY and CDR2 FYNNEI. V was trimmed by 8 bases and J by 2 bases, leaving 22 bases between them. The CDR3 length is 17 residues. CDR3 sequence: CASAYGAGRVGNQPQHF. DNA of the CDR3: TGTGCCAGCGCATATGGGGCCGGGCGGGTGGGCAATCAGCCCCAGCATTTT.